The entry below describes one T cell receptor (beta chain). Its specificity is not known. Sequencing of cultured CD4+ T cell DNA used the Oncomine TCR Beta short-read assay. TCRdb itself ran the PCR reads through MiXCR, one entry per CDR3 protein. The data show approximately 9,800 distinct CDR3 sequences, roughly 30% seen once. The data were taken from a study of vaccination and CD4 T cells after COVID-19. As for the study in general: The makeup of the convalescents was six males and four females, two of them Hispanic. Control cultures used a CEFX viral epitope pool, an HIV-1 Nef peptide pool, or no peptide. Post-COVID sampling occurred a median about 100 days after diagnosis (range 35 to 161). Findings and limits, study-wide: Researchers report that 304 of 307 vaccine-specific clones in convalescent patients proved spike mono-reactive.

Treatment defined: roughly nine-day PBMC culture with coronavirus spike peptide pools or control peptides (ViraFEST assay). CD4+ T lymphocytes from the unexposed donor were collected before the COVID-19 pandemic (2011-2018). Germline V lookup: CDR1 MNHNS, CDR2 SASEGT. Trimming cost V 6 bases and J 1 base; bases outside gene matches: 5. The CDR3 is 14 amino acids. This clonotype originated in a human donor in good health. Sequencing used CD4+ T cells from blood, cultured in vitro. The rearrangement joins TRBV6-1 to TRBJ1-1, with 7 nucleotides matching TRBD1. CDR3 nucleotide sequence: TGTGCCAGCAGAGTACCAGGGGGGAACACTGAAGCTTTCTTT. Protein product: CASRVPGGNTEAFF.